This T cell receptor beta chain was observed in a study of blood T cell repertoires in COVID-19. Whole-study context: The United States, Italy and Spain supplied acute and convalescent COVID-19 samples. Nucleic acid was either cDNA or gDNA, and it came from T cells, B-cell-depleted T cells, or PBMCs.

V was pared by 0 bases and J by 8 bases, with 14 bases between. CDR3 length: 15 residues. Germline assignment: CDR1 KGHSY and CDR2 FQNENV. Using immunoSEQ multiplex PCR, the repertoire was profiled, and TCRdb retains in-frame clones only, with some absent. Altogether 100,000 to 150,000 clones are present, about 85% being singletons, with the ten largest covering just over 6.5%. This TCR derives from a man older than 75 with active or convalescent COVID-19. This chain joins TRBV16 and TRBJ2-1; D possibly corresponds to TRBD1 (6 bases). The sequenced sample was peripheral blood. CDR3 region: CASSQSGRGRHEQFF. The CDR3, as DNA: TGTGCCAGCAGCCAATCCGGCAGGGGACGGCATGAGCAGTTCTTC.